These 3 T cell receptor beta chains originate from one sample sequenced in a study of OX40 agonist ivuxolimab in advanced cancers. Profiling relied on immunoSEQ multiplex PCR, and the TCRdb table lists in-frame clones only, not all of them. The table has roughly 41,000 clones, around nine tenths seen once. The sample in question was CD4+ or CD8+ T cells sorted from blood, obtained in a trial of the OX40 agonist ivuxolimab. Receptors were obtained from an adult with an advanced solid tumor such as melanoma, head and neck, liver or kidney cancer.

The rearrangement joins TRBV15 to TRBJ2-1, with D possibly being TRBD2 (6 bases). The germline V gene encodes CDR1 LNHNV and CDR2 YYDKDF (reference sequence). This CDR3 has 15 amino acids. Trimming cost V 5 bases and J 6 bases, with 17 bases left between them. The CDR3 sequence is CATSRVRGAANEQFF. CDR3 coding DNA: TGTGCCACCAGCCGAGTGCGGGGAGCTGCCAATGAGCAGTTCTTC.

The CDR3 sequence: CASSLSWEGVQPQHF. The CDR3 DNA is TGTGCCAGCAGCTTGTCGTGGGAGGGTGTGCAGCCCCAGCATTTT. The chain couples TRBV5-5 to TRBJ1-5; D not resolved. Per germline, CDR1 SGHKS and CDR2 YYEKEE (reference sequence). The CDR3 is 15 residues long. V was trimmed by 1 base and J by 7 bases, leaving 15 bases between them.

The chain has TRBV14 and TRBJ2-3, with TRBD1 matching 10 bases. The CDR3 extends over 13 amino acids. J lost 11 bases, V lost 1 base, and 3 bases had no gene match. Germline-derived CDR1 and CDR2 are SGHDN and FVKESK. CDR3 in amino acids: CASSQGDRGRQYF. The CDR3 bases are TGTGCCAGCAGCCAAGGGGACAGGGGAAGGCAGTATTTT. Complete variable domain (other parts from reference TRBV14 and TRBJ2-3): EAGVTQFPSHSVIEKGQTVTLRCDPISGHDNLYWYRRVMGKEIKFLLHFVKESKQDESGMPNNRFLAERTGGTYSTLKVQPAELEDSGVYFCASSQGDRGRQYFGPGTRLTVL.